This is a list of T cell receptor beta chains from one sample in a study of blood T cells in healthy people across ages. TCRdb reanalysed the 5' RACE reads using MiXCR and keeps one entry per CDR3 protein. The table lists nearly 800,000 distinct CDR3 sequences, roughly 25% of them singletons. In addition, the sample was reused for a study of T cells of mothers and their children.

The specimen sequenced was blood. The receptors here all came from a boy younger than 18 in good health. CDR3s include the opening cysteine and the closing phenylalanine or tryptophan. A D gene is named only where the DNA matches it firmly. Rows may omit the clone size; those that give it use once, few, many or a size class.

J gene | clone size | V gene | D gene | CDR3 protein | CDR3 DNA
TRBJ2-1 | NA | TRBV3-1 | NA | CASSQDRVQSSYNEQFF | TGTGCCAGCAGCCAAGATCGGGTACAGAGCTCCTACAATGAGCAGTTCTTC
TRBJ2-7 | NA | TRBV28 | NA | CASSFRRGVNYEQYF | TGTGCCAGCAGTTTTCGAAGGGGGGTGAACTACGAGCAGTACTTC
TRBJ2-1 | NA | TRBV6-2/TRBV6-3 | NA | CASSYADSLEDEQFF | TGTGCCAGCAGTTACGCGGACAGTTTAGAAGATGAGCAGTTCTTC
TRBJ2-1 | NA | TRBV9 | TRBD2 | CASSALAGMGSEQFF | TGTGCCAGCAGCGCCCTAGCGGGGATGGGTAGTGAGCAGTTCTTC
TRBJ2-1 | NA | TRBV12-3/TRBV12-4 | NA | CASSLASTAEQFF | TGTGCCAGCAGTTTAGCTAGTACGGCTGAGCAGTTCTTC
TRBJ2-7 | NA | TRBV13 | TRBD1 | CASSLPGQGYRVGYEQYF | TGTGCCAGCAGCTTACCGGGACAGGGGTATCGAGTGGGGTACGAGCAGTACTTC
TRBJ2-5 | few | TRBV12-3/TRBV12-4 | TRBD1 | CASSPGTGTRGTQYF | TGTGCCAGCAGTCCCGGGACAGGCACTCGGGGGACCCAGTACTTC
TRBJ2-5 | NA | TRBV4-2 | NA | CASSQPDLNQETQYF | TGTGCCAGCAGCCAACCCGACCTAAACCAAGAGACCCAGTACTTC
TRBJ2-7 | few | TRBV5-1 | TRBD1 | CASSPPPATGVSYEQYF | TGCGCCAGCAGCCCGCCGCCGGCGACAGGGGTGTCCTACGAGCAGTACTTC
TRBJ2-3 | NA | TRBV6-4 | TRBD2 | CASSEVAGGYTNTQYF | TGTGCCAGCAGTGAAGTAGCGGGGGGCTACACAAATACGCAGTATTTT
TRBJ2-6 | NA | TRBV28 | NA | CASSFAGALSGANVLTF | TGTGCCAGCAGTTTTGCAGGGGCCCTCTCTGGGGCCAACGTCCTGACTTTC
TRBJ2-5 | NA | TRBV5-6 | TRBD1 | CASSLRQGPLEETQYF | TGTGCCAGCAGCCTGAGACAGGGACCCCTAGAAGAGACCCAGTACTTC
TRBJ2-1 | NA | TRBV6-6 | NA | CASSYGGRGGRNEQFF | TGTGCCAGCAGTTACGGGGGGAGGGGGGGGAGAAATGAGCAGTTCTTC
TRBJ2-3 | NA | TRBV7-2 | TRBD2 | CASSLVTIAGAITDTQYF | TGTGCCAGCAGCTTAGTAACAATTGCGGGAGCGATCACAGATACGCAGTATTTT
TRBJ1-4 | NA | TRBV29-1 | NA | CSALATGALGEKLFF | TGCAGCGCCCTGGCTACGGGGGCTCTAGGAGAAAAACTGTTTTTT
TRBJ2-7 | NA | TRBV6-2/TRBV6-3 | TRBD2 | CASSFTTSGPSYEQYF | TGTGCCAGCAGTTTTACAACTAGCGGTCCTTCCTACGAGCAGTACTTC
TRBJ1-2 | NA | TRBV7-2 | NA | CASSPQTGTDYGYTF | TGTGCCAGCAGCCCACAGACAGGAACGGACTATGGCTACACCTTC
TRBJ2-5 | NA | TRBV5-1 | TRBD2 | CASSLEGGGGSETQYF | TGCGCCAGCAGCTTGGAGGGTGGAGGCGGGAGCGAGACCCAGTACTTC
TRBJ1-1 | few | TRBV5-5 | NA | CASSYGLEAFF | TGTGCCAGCAGCTACGGGCTTGAAGCTTTCTTT
TRBJ1-4 | NA | TRBV21-1 | NA | CASPHDQANEKLFF | TGTGCCAGCCCGCACGACCAGGCTAATGAAAAACTGTTTTTT
TRBJ2-3 | few | TRBV7-2 | TRBD1 | CASSPRTGGTITDTQYF | TGTGCCAGCAGCCCAAGGACAGGGGGCACAATCACAGATACGCAGTATTTT
TRBJ1-5 | once | TRBV30 | TRBD1 | CAWSQDRGNQPQHF | TGTGCCTGGAGTCAGGACAGGGGCAATCAGCCCCAGCATTTT
TRBJ2-5 | NA | TRBV20-1 | TRBD1 | CSAIRSATGYMEQYF | TGCAGTGCTATACGTTCAGCGACAGGGTATATGGAGCAGTACTTC
TRBJ2-5 | NA | TRBV6-1 | TRBD2 | CASSEEKLSGGLQETQYF | TGTGCCAGCAGTGAAGAAAAGCTTAGCGGGGGATTACAAGAGACCCAGTACTTC
TRBJ1-4 | few | TRBV27 | TRBD1 | CASSLLGTGTEKLFF | TGTGCCAGCAGTTTATTAGGGACAGGGACCGAAAAACTGTTTTTT
TRBJ2-3 | NA | TRBV9 | TRBD1 | CASSVASGGYGDTQYF | TGTGCCAGCAGCGTAGCCTCAGGGGGTTACGGAGATACGCAGTATTTT
TRBJ1-5 | few | TRBV12-3/TRBV12-4 | NA | CASSLDGVNQPQHF | TGTGCCAGCAGTTTGGACGGAGTCAATCAGCCCCAGCATTTT
TRBJ2-7 | NA | TRBV7-9 | TRBD1 | CASSPRDRGHEQYF | TGTGCCAGCAGCCCCCGGGACAGGGGCCACGAGCAGTACTTC
TRBJ1-3 | few | TRBV9 | TRBD1 | CASSAPGTAVSGNTIYF | TGTGCCAGCAGCGCCCCGGGGACAGCGGTCTCTGGAAACACCATATATTTT
TRBJ2-1 | many | TRBV28 | NA | CASSENFRNEQFF | TGTGCCAGCAGTGAGAACTTTAGGAATGAGCAGTTCTTC
TRBJ2-4 | NA | TRBV6-5 | NA | CASSYSMGGLGIQYF | TGTGCCAGCAGTTACTCGATGGGGGGCCTGGGCATTCAGTACTTC
TRBJ2-5 | NA | TRBV6-1 | NA | CASSELGFPETQYF | TGTGCCAGCAGTGAATTGGGGTTTCCAGAGACCCAGTACTTC
TRBJ2-5 | few | TRBV20-1 | TRBD2 | CSARDPIAGFKETQYF | TGCAGTGCTAGAGACCCCATAGCGGGCTTCAAAGAGACCCAGTACTTC
TRBJ1-1 | few | TRBV5-1 | NA | CASSLAGDRSEAFF | TGCGCCAGCAGCTTGGCCGGTGACAGGAGTGAAGCTTTCTTT
TRBJ2-7 | few | TRBV5-1 | NA | CASSSGTLLSYEQYF | TGCGCCAGCAGCTCAGGGACACTCCTTTCCTACGAGCAGTACTTC